These T cell receptor beta chains were read from a single sample in a study of cytomegalovirus exposure and HLA in healthy donors. Generated by immunoSEQ multiplex PCR, the TCRdb table keeps only in-frame clones and is missing some. This listing includes approximately 140,000 clones. Sequencing was carried out using PBMCs. All receptors come from a woman aged 40 to 50 in good health and CMV-seronegative. Each CDR3 is given with its conserved first and last residue. D genes are given only for firm matches.

d_gene: TRBD1
j_gene: TRBJ1-5
v_gene: TRBV11-2
CDR3aa: CASSLLQGVGQPQHF
CDR3nt: TGTGCCAGCAGCTTGCTGCAGGGGGTAGGTCAGCCCCAGCATTTT

d_gene: NA
j_gene: TRBJ2-4
v_gene: TRBV10-1
CDR3aa: CASRENRVLLAKNIQYF
CDR3nt: TGCGCCAGCAGGGAAAACAGGGTCCTACTAGCCAAAAACATTCAGTACTTC

d_gene: NA
j_gene: TRBJ1-1
v_gene: TRBV5-4
CDR3aa: CASSQPTGNTEAFF
CDR3nt: TGTGCCAGCAGCCAACCCACCGGGAACACTGAAGCTTTCTTT

d_gene: NA
j_gene: TRBJ1-6
v_gene: TRBV5-1
CDR3aa: CASGLGSVNSPLHF
CDR3nt: TGCGCCAGCGGCTTGGGTTCAGTTAATTCACCCCTCCACTTT

d_gene: TRBD2
j_gene: TRBJ2-2
v_gene: TRBV7-8
CDR3aa: CASSPSGGGLTGELFF
CDR3nt: TGTGCCAGCAGCCCCAGCGGGGGTGGGTTGACCGGGGAGCTGTTTTTT

d_gene: TRBD1
j_gene: TRBJ1-1
v_gene: TRBV7-2
CDR3aa: CASLTGLSNTEAFF
CDR3nt: TGTGCCAGTCTGACAGGGTTGTCGAACACTGAAGCTTTCTTT

d_gene: TRBD1
j_gene: TRBJ1-1
v_gene: TRBV10-3
CDR3aa: CAISQLGQGHDTEAFF
CDR3nt: TGTGCCATCAGCCAGCTAGGACAGGGGCACGACACTGAAGCTTTCTTT

d_gene: NA
j_gene: TRBJ1-2
v_gene: TRBV6-5
CDR3aa: CASSYSFFSGYTF
CDR3nt: TGTGCCAGCAGTTACTCATTTTTCTCGGGCTACACCTTC

d_gene: NA
j_gene: TRBJ1-5
v_gene: TRBV6-5
CDR3aa: CASSPQGTNQPQHF
CDR3nt: TGTGCCAGCAGCCCCCAGGGGACCAATCAGCCCCAGCATTTT

d_gene: NA
j_gene: TRBJ2-1
v_gene: TRBV5-1
CDR3aa: CASSFNIRGRSYNEQFF
CDR3nt: TGCGCCAGCAGCTTCAACATCAGGGGACGGTCCTACAATGAGCAGTTCTTC

d_gene: NA
j_gene: TRBJ1-6
v_gene: TRBV2
CDR3aa: CASSEQVLLNSPLHF
CDR3nt: TGTGCCAGCAGTGAACAGGTCCTACTTAATTCACCCCTCCACTTT

d_gene: NA
j_gene: TRBJ2-3
v_gene: TRBV14
CDR3aa: CASSHYLDTQYF
CDR3nt: TGTGCCAGCAGCCATTATCTGGATACGCAGTATTTT

d_gene: TRBD1
j_gene: TRBJ1-2
v_gene: TRBV5-1
CDR3aa: CASSFGLMINWDRERGYTF
CDR3nt: TGCGCCAGCAGCTTTGGGCTGATGATCAATTGGGACAGGGAAAGAGGCTACACCTTC

d_gene: TRBD1
j_gene: TRBJ1-1
v_gene: TRBV18
CDR3aa: CASSPQGATEAFF
CDR3nt: TGTGCCAGCTCACCACAGGGGGCTACTGAAGCTTTCTTT

d_gene: TRBD1
j_gene: TRBJ1-6
v_gene: TRBV14
CDR3aa: CASSQEIYRDRGGTRNSPLHF
CDR3nt: TGTGCCAGCAGCCAAGAGATATATCGGGACAGGGGTGGGACTCGTAATTCACCCCTCCACTTT

d_gene: TRBD1
j_gene: TRBJ1-4
v_gene: TRBV5-1
CDR3aa: CASGTGGYEKLFF
CDR3nt: TGCGCCAGCGGGACAGGGGGATATGAAAAACTGTTTTTT

d_gene: NA
j_gene: TRBJ1-2
v_gene: TRBV29-1
CDR3aa: CSVELNNNYGYTF
CDR3nt: TGCAGCGTTGAATTAAACAATAACTATGGCTACACCTTC

d_gene: TRBD2
j_gene: TRBJ2-4
v_gene: TRBV6-1
CDR3aa: CASRGERDRDF
CDR3nt: TGTGCCAGCAGGGGGGAGCGGGACCGAGACTTC

d_gene: NA
j_gene: TRBJ2-6
v_gene: TRBV28
CDR3aa: CASRESGNSGANVLTF
CDR3nt: TGTGCCAGCAGGGAATCGGGAAACTCTGGGGCCAACGTCCTGACTTTC

d_gene: TRBD1
j_gene: TRBJ1-1
v_gene: TRBV6-1
CDR3aa: CASSQGGNTEAFF
CDR3nt: TGTGCCAGCAGTCAGGGGGGCAACACTGAAGCTTTCTTT

d_gene: NA
j_gene: TRBJ1-3
v_gene: TRBV6-1
CDR3aa: CASTSILSGNTIYF
CDR3nt: TGTGCCAGCACCTCGATACTCTCTGGAAACACCATATATTTT

d_gene: TRBD1
j_gene: TRBJ2-5
v_gene: TRBV12-5
CDR3aa: CASGAGQGTETQYF
CDR3nt: TGTGCTAGTGGTGCGGGACAGGGAACAGAGACCCAGTACTTC

d_gene: NA
j_gene: TRBJ1-1
v_gene: TRBV5-1
CDR3aa: CASSLEQGITEAFF
CDR3nt: TGCGCCAGCAGCTTGGAGCAGGGCATCACTGAAGCTTTCTTT

d_gene: NA
j_gene: TRBJ1-5
v_gene: TRBV7-9
CDR3aa: CASSFAGAANQPQHF
CDR3nt: TGTGCCAGCAGCTTTGCGGGGGCAGCAAATCAGCCCCAGCATTTT

d_gene: NA
j_gene: TRBJ1-5
v_gene: TRBV4-1
CDR3aa: CASSQEGGAHSNQPQHF
CDR3nt: TGCGCCAGCAGCCAAGAGGGGGGAGCCCATAGCAATCAGCCCCAGCATTTT

d_gene: NA
j_gene: TRBJ2-7
v_gene: TRBV7-9
CDR3aa: CASSLDSRVVDEQYF
CDR3nt: TGTGCCAGCAGCTTAGACTCTCGGGTGGTGGACGAGCAGTACTTC

d_gene: TRBD1
j_gene: TRBJ1-1
v_gene: TRBV7-2
CDR3aa: CASSKQGAEEAFF
CDR3nt: TGTGCCAGCAGCAAGCAGGGGGCGGAGGAAGCTTTCTTT

d_gene: TRBD1
j_gene: TRBJ1-3
v_gene: TRBV19
CDR3aa: CASSPTGSGNTIYF
CDR3nt: TGTGCCAGTAGCCCGACAGGGTCAGGAAACACCATATATTTT

d_gene: TRBD1
j_gene: TRBJ1-6
v_gene: TRBV5-6
CDR3aa: CASSLGQGFNSPLHF
CDR3nt: TGTGCCAGCAGCTTGGGACAGGGCTTTAATTCACCCCTCCACTTT

d_gene: TRBD2
j_gene: TRBJ2-3
v_gene: TRBV29-1
CDR3aa: CSSSGTSEAQYF
CDR3nt: TGCAGCTCCTCCGGGACTAGCGAGGCGCAGTATTTT

d_gene: TRBD1
j_gene: TRBJ1-3
v_gene: TRBV29-1
CDR3aa: CSVLDRAGNTIYF
CDR3nt: TGCAGCGTCTTGGACAGGGCTGGAAACACCATATATTTT

d_gene: NA
j_gene: TRBJ1-5
v_gene: TRBV19
CDR3aa: CASSLARVDNQPQHF
CDR3nt: TGTGCCAGTAGCCTCGCCAGGGTCGACAATCAGCCCCAGCATTTT

d_gene: TRBD1
j_gene: TRBJ2-1
v_gene: TRBV29-1
CDR3aa: CSVEAGQGSYNEQFF
CDR3nt: TGCAGCGTTGAAGCGGGACAGGGCTCCTACAATGAGCAGTTCTTC

d_gene: TRBD2
j_gene: TRBJ2-5
v_gene: TRBV18
CDR3aa: CASSPLLAGGQETQYF
CDR3nt: TGTGCCAGCTCACCCCTACTAGCGGGGGGGCAAGAGACCCAGTACTTC

d_gene: NA
j_gene: TRBJ2-2
v_gene: TRBV25-1
CDR3aa: CASSEHSRGTGELFF
CDR3nt: TGTGCCAGCAGTGAACACTCCAGGGGCACCGGGGAGCTGTTTTTT

d_gene: NA
j_gene: TRBJ1-2
v_gene: TRBV9
CDR3aa: CASSVVGTFNYGYTF
CDR3nt: TGTGCCAGCAGCGTAGTTGGGACTTTCAACTATGGCTACACCTTC

d_gene: NA
j_gene: TRBJ2-2
v_gene: TRBV9
CDR3aa: CASVRGADTGELFF
CDR3nt: TGTGCCAGCGTTCGGGGGGCCGACACCGGGGAGCTGTTTTTT

d_gene: NA
j_gene: TRBJ1-1
v_gene: TRBV7-2
CDR3aa: CASSSTGLNTEAFF
CDR3nt: TGTGCCAGCAGCTCCACAGGGTTGAACACTGAAGCTTTCTTT

d_gene: NA
j_gene: TRBJ1-2
v_gene: TRBV25-1
CDR3aa: CASRLVDGYTF
CDR3nt: TGTGCCAGCAGATTAGTGGATGGCTACACCTTC

d_gene: TRBD1
j_gene: TRBJ1-1
v_gene: TRBV18
CDR3aa: CASSGQPNTEAFF
CDR3nt: TGTGCCAGCTCGGGACAGCCGAACACTGAAGCTTTCTTT

d_gene: NA
j_gene: TRBJ1-4
v_gene: TRBV25-1
CDR3aa: CASSFSDNEKLFF
CDR3nt: TGTGCCAGCAGTTTTTCAGATAATGAAAAACTGTTTTTT

d_gene: TRBD1
j_gene: TRBJ1-2
v_gene: TRBV7-3
CDR3aa: CASSPQQGAGGYTF
CDR3nt: TGTGCCAGCAGCCCACAACAGGGGGCGGGTGGCTACACCTTC

d_gene: TRBD1
j_gene: TRBJ2-4
v_gene: TRBV5-1
CDR3aa: CASSFSGTGENIQYF
CDR3nt: TGCGCCAGCAGCTTCTCCGGGACAGGGGAAAACATTCAGTACTTC

d_gene: TRBD1
j_gene: TRBJ2-2
v_gene: TRBV7-2
CDR3aa: CASSLYGTAGGLTPGELFF
CDR3nt: TGTGCCAGCAGCTTATATGGAACGGCAGGGGGCTTGACACCCGGGGAGCTGTTTTTT

d_gene: NA
j_gene: TRBJ1-5
v_gene: TRBV7-2
CDR3aa: CASSLDPLRSNQPQHF
CDR3nt: TGTGCCAGCAGCCTAGATCCTCTACGGAGCAATCAGCCCCAGCATTTT

d_gene: TRBD2
j_gene: TRBJ2-5
v_gene: TRBV4-2
CDR3aa: CASSPGTSGQETQYF
CDR3nt: TGTGCCAGCAGCCCCGGGACTAGCGGACAAGAGACCCAGTACTTC

d_gene: TRBD1
j_gene: TRBJ2-6
v_gene: TRBV6-1
CDR3aa: CASRQGSSGANVLTF
CDR3nt: TGTGCTAGCAGACAGGGATCCTCTGGGGCCAACGTCCTGACTTTC

d_gene: NA
j_gene: TRBJ2-2
v_gene: TRBV7-6
CDR3aa: CASSLVSGSGELFF
CDR3nt: TGTGCCAGCAGCTTAGTATCAGGGTCCGGGGAGCTGTTTTTT

d_gene: TRBD1
j_gene: TRBJ2-1
v_gene: TRBV6-5
CDR3aa: CASSSGQGGRQFF
CDR3nt: TGTGCCAGCAGTTCTGGACAGGGGGGCCGGCAGTTCTTC